One and the same sample provided the 26 T cell receptor beta chains below, sequenced in a study of PD-L1 blockade in urothelial cancer. Sequencing used immunoSEQ multiplex PCR; TCRdb keeps in-frame clones, though not all of them. The sample consists of tens of thousands of clones, about 85% of them appearing once. Stated time point: pretreatment peripheral blood. The starting material was PBMCs, obtained around atezolizumab (anti-PD-L1) treatment. Receptors were obtained from an elderly man with urothelial cancer.

V gene TRBV11-2 combines with J gene TRBJ2-3; TRBD2 agrees at 10 bases. The CDR3 loop spans 14 amino acids. The V gene's germline CDR1 is SGHAT and CDR2 FQNNGV. Trimming took 3 bases from V and 6 from J; bases not matched to a gene: 3. Written as DNA, the CDR3 is TGTGCCAGCAGCTTGGGACTAGCGAGCGATACGCAGTATTTT. Its translation: CASSLGLASDTQYF.

The chain uses TRBV5-1 and TRBJ2-1; 10 bases match TRBD2. The CDR3 has 18 amino acids. V was pared by 3 bases and J by 3 bases, with 12 bases of the junction left unmatched. Germline V gene lookup returns CDR1 SGHRS and CDR2 YFSETQ. CDR3 residues: CASSYRTSGRGGYNEQFF. CDR3 in DNA: TGCGCCAGCAGCTATAGGACTAGCGGTAGAGGGGGCTACAATGAGCAGTTCTTC.

The chain combines TRBV30 with TRBJ1-3; D is possibly TRBD1 (5 bases). The V end was cut by 0 bases, the J end by 0 bases, with 6 bases between. From germline, CDR1 is GTSNPN and CDR2 SVGIG (reference sequence). The length of the CDR3 is 14 residues. CDR3 in amino acids: CAWSVGASGNTIYF. For the CDR3, the DNA is TGTGCCTGGAGTGTTGGGGCCTCTGGAAACACCATATATTTT.

The DNA of the CDR3 is TGTGCCAGCTCACCAACCGGGTCCAGCTATGGCTACACCTTC. Translation gives CASSPTGSSYGYTF. V gene TRBV18 combines with J gene TRBJ1-2; D not certain. Germline assignment: CDR1 KGHSH and CDR2 LQKENI. The length of the CDR3 is 14 residues. Trimming removed 2 bases from V and 4 bases from J, with 11 bases in between.

The chain carries TRBV14 and TRBJ1-4, with a tentative D call TRBD1 (5 bases). The CDR3 covers 17 residues. CDR1 and CDR2 (germline): SGHDN, FVKESK. V was pared by 0 bases and J by 0 bases, with 11 bases between. The CDR3 loop is CASSQDIKGTTNEKLFF. CDR3 nucleotides: TGTGCCAGCAGCCAAGACATAAAGGGGACAACTAATGAAAAACTGTTTTTT.

The gene calls are TRBV4-1 and TRBJ1-5, with D tentatively TRBD1 (6 bases). CDR3 size: 14 residues. CDR1 and CDR2 (germline): MGHRA, YSYEKL. Trimming cost V 0 bases and J 5 bases, with 8 bases left between them. CDR3 residues: CASSQDHRDQPQHF. The CDR3 region has the DNA TGCGCCAGCAGCCAAGATCACAGGGATCAGCCCCAGCATTTT.

The chain has TRBV27 and TRBJ2-3, with 9 bases lining up with TRBD2. Trimming removed 3 bases from V and 5 bases from J; junction bases left unmatched: 6. Germline lookup yields CDR1 MNHEY and CDR2 SMNVEV (reference sequence). The CDR3 is 15 residues long. The DNA for the CDR3 is TGTGCCAGCAGTTTGGCGGGAGGGCGGGAAGATACGCAGTATTTT. Its translation is CASSLAGGREDTQYF.

The V gene is TRBV2, the J gene TRBJ1-1, with D perhaps matching TRBD1 (5 bases). The CDR3 is 17 residues long. V dropped 5 bases and J dropped 4 bases, with 23 bases sitting between them. Germline V gene data show CDR1 as SNHLY and CDR2 as FYNNEI. DNA for the CDR3: TGTGCCAGCAGTTTCCGGGACGCCGGACGCGGGGGCACTGAAGCTTTCTTT. Protein sequence: CASSFRDAGRGGTEAFF.

This chain joins TRBV19 and TRBJ2-7, with 12 bases fitting TRBD1. With 2 bases clipped from V and 4 bases from J, the junction kept 6 bases outside the gene matches. The length of the CDR3 is 16 residues. Germline V gene data show CDR1 as LNHDA and CDR2 as SQIVND (reference sequence). CDR3 loop: CASSIRAGQGAYEQYF. CDR3 DNA: TGTGCCAGTAGTATAAGGGCGGGACAGGGGGCGTACGAGCAGTACTTC. The full variable domain, with the rest looked up from reference TRBV19 and TRBJ2-7, is DGGITQSPKYLFRKEGQNVTLSCEQNLNHDAMYWYRQDPGQGLRLIYYSQIVNDFQKGDIAEGYSVSREKKESFPLTVTSAQKNPTAFYLCASSIRAGQGAYEQYFGPGTRLTVT.

This clone was detected a few times. The CDR3 DNA reads as TGTGCCAGCAGTTTATTATCAGATTCGAAGCCCCAGCATTTT. This codes for CASSLLSDSKPQHF. The chain carries TRBV28 and TRBJ1-5; no definite D call. V shed 1 base and J shed 8 bases, with 12 bases lying between them. CDR1 and CDR2 (germline): MDHEN, SYDVKM. The CDR3 has 14 residues.

The CDR3 sequence: CAISERTGVGYTF. The CDR3 DNA follows: TGTGCCATCAGTGAAAGGACAGGGGTAGGCTACACCTTC. The chain is built from TRBV10-3 and TRBJ1-2; 9 positions match TRBD1. V was clipped by 3 bases and J by 8 bases; unmatched bases: 4. Germline CDR1 is ENHRY and CDR2 is SYGVKD. CDR3 length: 13 residues.

For the CDR3, the DNA is TGTGCCAGCAGTACCGGGACAGGTAATCCGACTGAAGCTTTCTTT. It specifies CASSTGTGNPTEAFF. This chain uses TRBV6-1 with TRBJ1-1; 8 bases align to TRBD1. Germline lookup yields CDR1 MNHNS and CDR2 SASEGT. The CDR3 runs 15 residues. V was clipped by 5 bases and J by 5 bases; unmatched bases: 10.

The J gene is TRBJ1-3, the V gene TRBV5-4; D is perhaps TRBD1 (6 bases). This CDR3 is built from 17 residues. Trimming shortened V by 6 bases and J by 4 bases, and 23 bases separated the two germline ends. Per the germline V gene, CDR1 is SGHNT and CDR2 is YYREEE (reference sequence). CDR3 nucleotide sequence: TGTGCCAGCACCACCGCCCCGCGACAGGACCCCGGAAACACCATATATTTT. Translating gives CASTTAPRQDPGNTIYF. Drawing the rest from reference TRBV5-4 and TRBJ1-3, the complete variable domain is ETGVTQSPTHLIKTRGQQVTLRCSSQSGHNTVSWYQQALGQGPQFIFQYYREEENGRGNFPPRFSGLQFPNYSSELNVNALELDDSALYLCASTTAPRQDPGNTIYFGEGSWLTVV.

The chain uses TRBV6-5 and TRBJ2-7, with D perhaps matching TRBD2 (5 bases). Germline values: CDR1 MNHEY, CDR2 SVGAGI. The CDR3 contains 13 residues. Trimming stripped 6 bases from V and 4 bases from J, with 13 bases between. The CDR3: CASRLATSYEQYF. The DNA of the CDR3 is TGTGCCAGCAGGCTCGCCACTAGTTACGAGCAGTACTTC.

The genes are TRBV5-1 and TRBJ2-6, with 8 bases aligning to TRBD1. The CDR3 totals 16 residues. The V and J ends lost 3 bases and 0 bases, in that order; junction bases with no gene match: 2. Germline loops: CDR1 SGHRS, CDR2 YFSETQ. CDR3 in amino acids: CASSSTGVSGANVLTF. The CDR3 nucleotides read TGCGCCAGCAGCTCGACAGGGGTCTCTGGGGCCAACGTCCTGACTTTC.

CDR3 DNA: TGTGCCAGCAGCTTAGAGAGAGCCGCAGATACGCAGTATTTT. This encodes CASSLERAADTQYF. The chain carries TRBV7-2 and TRBJ2-3, with unresolved D. Per the germline V gene, CDR1 is SGHTA and CDR2 is FQGNSA. This CDR3 has 14 amino acids. The ends were cut back, 1 base at V and 4 bases at J, with 9 bases in the middle.

This rearrangement joins TRBV7-9 to TRBJ1-2; 8 bases are a match to TRBD1. This CDR3 has 14 amino acids. Germline CDR1 and CDR2: SEHNR and FQNEAQ (reference sequence). J gave up 5 bases and V 7 bases, and 9 bases lay outside the gene matches. Here the CDR3 reads CASTLTGAEYGYTF. CDR3 in DNA: TGTGCCAGCACCCTGACAGGGGCGGAGTATGGCTACACCTTC.

V is TRBV7-9 and J is TRBJ2-1, with TRBD2 matching over 7 bases. CDR1 is SEHNR and CDR2 is FQNEAQ in the germline V gene (reference sequence). CDR3 length: 13 residues. Trimming took 3 bases from V and 8 from J; bases not matched to a gene: 4. CDR3 in amino acids: CASSLREYHEQFF. The CDR3 DNA reads as TGTGCCAGCAGCTTGCGGGAGTACCATGAGCAGTTCTTC.

J is TRBJ2-3 and V is TRBV28; 11 bases line up with TRBD2. The germline V gene has CDR1 MDHEN and CDR2 SYDVKM. This CDR3 has 17 amino acids. Losses at the gene ends were 4 bases for V and 0 bases for J; bases not matched to a gene: 6. The CDR3 sequence is CASSSAGLAASTDTQYF. As DNA, the CDR3 is TGTGCCAGCAGTTCCGCGGGACTAGCGGCTAGCACAGATACGCAGTATTTT.

The rearrangement joins TRBV18 to TRBJ1-1; D gene unclear. CDR1 and CDR2 (germline): KGHSH, LQKENI. This CDR3 has 12 residues. The V end was cut by 4 bases, the J end by 7 bases, with 10 bases between. CDR3 in amino acids: CASSLELSEAFF. CDR3 coding DNA: TGTGCCAGCTCACTAGAATTGAGTGAAGCTTTCTTT.

The CDR3 DNA sequence: TGTGCCTGGCTCGCAGGGACTGAAGCTTTCTTT. Its translation is CAWLAGTEAFF. The chain carries TRBV30 and TRBJ1-1; D might be TRBD1 (5 bases). This CDR3 is built from 11 residues. The germline gives CDR1 GTSNPN, CDR2 SVGIG (reference sequence). V dropped 5 bases and J dropped 5 bases, with 9 bases sitting between them.

V is TRBV6-6 and J is TRBJ2-7; D unresolved. The CDR3 runs to 13 residues. CDR1 MNHNY and CDR2 SVGAGI come from the germline V gene (reference sequence). The V end lost 5 bases, the J end lost 6 bases, and 14 bases lay between the germline ends. The CDR3 sequence is CASSRFINSEQYF. CDR3 in DNA: TGTGCCAGCAGTCGCTTTATAAACTCCGAGCAGTACTTC.

This clone was counted only a few times. The CDR3 coding sequence is TGTGCCAGCAGTCCCCTGGGAGCGGGGAACACTGAAGCTTTCTTT. Encoded protein: CASSPLGAGNTEAFF. The gene calls are TRBV6-6 and TRBJ1-1; no clear D. This CDR3 spans 15 amino acids. Trimming removed 5 bases from V and 1 base from J, with 14 bases in between. Germline V gene lookup returns CDR1 MNHNY and CDR2 SVGAGI (reference sequence).

The V and J genes are TRBV28 and TRBJ2-1; maybe TRBD1 (5 bases). V gave up 5 bases and J gave up 0 bases, with 11 bases separating them. Per germline, CDR1 MDHEN and CDR2 SYDVKM. The CDR3 totals 15 residues. The CDR3 protein is CASSGAPSSYNEQFF. For the CDR3, the DNA is TGTGCCAGCAGTGGGGCGCCCAGCTCCTACAATGAGCAGTTCTTC.

The chain uses TRBV6-5 and TRBJ2-7, with 13 bases matching TRBD2. Germline loops: CDR1 MNHEY, CDR2 SVGAGI. V gave up 0 bases and J gave up 4 bases; unmatched junction bases: 3. The CDR3 runs 16 residues. The DNA of the CDR3 is TGTGCCAGCAGTTACTCCCGGACTAGCGGGAGTTACGAGCAGTACTTC. Translated, it gives CASSYSRTSGSYEQYF.

The chain employs TRBV19 and TRBJ2-4, with 7 positions matching TRBD2. Per the germline V gene, CDR1 is LNHDA and CDR2 is SQIVND (reference sequence). V lost 3 bases to trimming and J lost 8 bases; unmatched junction nucleotides: 1. The CDR3 totals 12 residues. The CDR3 protein is CASSMGGDIQYF. CDR3 nucleotides: TGTGCCAGTAGTATGGGAGGGGACATTCAGTACTTC.